These T cell receptor beta chains were read from a single sample in a study of blood T cell repertoires in COVID-19. TCRdb's copy holds only in-frame clones and misses some; the assay was immunoSEQ multiplex PCR. The table includes roughly 150,000 clones, under 90% detected once. The sequenced material came from peripheral blood. The receptors here all came from a man aged 55 to 69 with acute or convalescent COVID-19. Each CDR3 is given with its conserved first and last residue. The order of the fields is V gene, J gene, clone size, D gene, CDR3 DNA, CDR3 protein. A D gene is named only where the DNA matches it firmly. Size is stated for part of the rows, as once, few or many counts, or as a class when the clone is expanded.

V gene: TRBV6-5; J gene: TRBJ1-3; clone size: once; D gene: .; CDR3 DNA: TGTGCCAGCACCGGTGTCTTCTCTGGAAACACCATATATTTT; CDR3 protein: CASTGVFSGNTIYF
V gene: TRBV6-1; J gene: TRBJ1-2; clone size: .; D gene: .; CDR3 DNA: TGTGCCAGCAGTGAAGAGTGGTCAGGGGCTAACTATGGCTACACCTTC; CDR3 protein: CASSEEWSGANYGYTF
V gene: TRBV4-1; J gene: TRBJ2-7; clone size: .; D gene: .; CDR3 DNA: TGCGCCAGCTCTTCCGCGGTCTCCTACGAGCAGTACTTC; CDR3 protein: CASSSAVSYEQYF
V gene: TRBV7-2; J gene: TRBJ1-2; clone size: few; D gene: .; CDR3 DNA: TGTGCCAGCAGCTTACAAGGGGCTCTCGGAGGCTACACCTTC; CDR3 protein: CASSLQGALGGYTF
V gene: TRBV11-3; J gene: TRBJ2-3; clone size: .; D gene: .; CDR3 DNA: TGTGCCAGCAGCTTAGGGGGGGCAGATACGCAGTATTTT; CDR3 protein: CASSLGGADTQYF
V gene: TRBV3-1/TRBV3-2; J gene: TRBJ2-2; clone size: few; D gene: TRBD2; CDR3 DNA: TGTGCCAGCAGGCAGCGAGCGGGAGGGACCGGGGAGCTGTTTTTT; CDR3 protein: CASRQRAGGTGELFF
V gene: TRBV3-1/TRBV3-2; J gene: TRBJ2-5; clone size: .; D gene: .; CDR3 DNA: TGTGCCAGCAGCCAAGATAGGTTGAGGCAAGAGACCCAGTACTTC; CDR3 protein: CASSQDRLRQETQYF
V gene: TRBV28; J gene: TRBJ1-4; clone size: .; D gene: TRBD1; CDR3 DNA: TGTGCCAGCAGAGGGACAGGGGGCGGTAATGAAAAACTGTTTTTT; CDR3 protein: CASRGTGGGNEKLFF
V gene: TRBV9; J gene: TRBJ1-1; clone size: .; D gene: TRBD1; CDR3 DNA: TGTGCCAGCAGCGCACCCGGGACAGGGGGCATGAACACTGAAGCTTTCTTT; CDR3 protein: CASSAPGTGGMNTEAFF
V gene: TRBV5-1; J gene: TRBJ2-1; clone size: few; D gene: TRBD1; CDR3 DNA: TGCGCCAGCACAACAGGGGGCGCGTCTACCAATGAGCAGTTCTTC; CDR3 protein: CASTTGGASTNEQFF
V gene: TRBV9; J gene: TRBJ2-4; clone size: .; D gene: TRBD1; CDR3 DNA: TGTGCCAGCAGCGTTGAGGGACAGGGTCGGAACATTCAGTACTTC; CDR3 protein: CASSVEGQGRNIQYF
V gene: TRBV12-3/TRBV12-4; J gene: TRBJ1-4; clone size: few; D gene: .; CDR3 DNA: TGTGCCAGCAGGCAGGGGTTTGGGAAAAAACTGTTTTTT; CDR3 protein: CASRQGFGKKLFF
V gene: TRBV6-4; J gene: TRBJ1-2; clone size: .; D gene: TRBD1; CDR3 DNA: TGTGCCAGCAGAAAGGGACAGGGGGTATTTAGTTGTGGCTACACCTTC; CDR3 protein: CASRKGQGVFSCGYTF
V gene: TRBV7-2; J gene: TRBJ2-5; clone size: .; D gene: TRBD1; CDR3 DNA: TGTGCCAGCAGCTTAGGACAGGGGGCGCCGAGGGAGACCCAGTACTTC; CDR3 protein: CASSLGQGAPRETQYF
V gene: TRBV2; J gene: TRBJ2-1; clone size: .; D gene: TRBD2; CDR3 DNA: TGTGCCAGCAGTGGCCTAGCGGGAGGGCCAAATGAGCAGTTCTTC; CDR3 protein: CASSGLAGGPNEQFF
V gene: TRBV5-4; J gene: TRBJ2-3; clone size: .; D gene: .; CDR3 DNA: TGTGCCAGCAGCCCTCTAGATCCTAGCACAGATACGCAGTATTTT; CDR3 protein: CASSPLDPSTDTQYF
V gene: TRBV7-2; J gene: TRBJ2-7; clone size: .; D gene: .; CDR3 DNA: TGTGCCAGCAGCTTAGACTACTCCTACGAGCAGTACTTC; CDR3 protein: CASSLDYSYEQYF
V gene: TRBV21-1; J gene: TRBJ1-4; clone size: .; D gene: .; CDR3 DNA: TGTGCCAGCAGCAACCGGGGGTGGGAGGGAACGACTAATGAAAAACTGTTTTTT; CDR3 protein: CASSNRGWEGTTNEKLFF
V gene: TRBV7-2; J gene: TRBJ2-5; clone size: .; D gene: .; CDR3 DNA: TGTGCCAGCAGCTTAAATTGGGGGGGCCGGGAGACCCAGTACTTC; CDR3 protein: CASSLNWGGRETQYF
V gene: TRBV18; J gene: TRBJ2-7; clone size: .; D gene: TRBD2; CDR3 DNA: TGTGCCAGCTCACCGCTCGGGACTAGCGGGAGTCACTACGAGCAGTACTTC; CDR3 protein: CASSPLGTSGSHYEQYF
V gene: TRBV19; J gene: TRBJ1-1; clone size: .; D gene: .; CDR3 DNA: TGTGCCAGTAGTGGTTCTTGGGGTCGGGGCACTGAAGCTTTCTTT; CDR3 protein: CASSGSWGRGTEAFF
V gene: TRBV5-1; J gene: TRBJ1-2; clone size: .; D gene: .; CDR3 DNA: TGCGCCAGCAGCTTGGACAGCCTCTATGGCTACACCTTC; CDR3 protein: CASSLDSLYGYTF
V gene: TRBV5-1; J gene: TRBJ2-7; clone size: once; D gene: TRBD1; CDR3 DNA: TGCGCCAGCAGCTTGGGGACAGGGGTCCCCTACGAGCAGTACTTC; CDR3 protein: CASSLGTGVPYEQYF
V gene: TRBV3-1/TRBV3-2; J gene: TRBJ2-3; clone size: .; D gene: .; CDR3 DNA: TGTGCCAGCACCCACCCCGGAGGTCCAGATACGCAGTATTTT; CDR3 protein: CASTHPGGPDTQYF